One and the same sample provided the 6 T cell receptor beta chains below, sequenced in a study of regulatory T cells in long-lasting Graves disease. Time point specified: newly diagnosed GD, antithyroid drugs for less than 3 months. RNA extracted from PBMCs served as the sequencing template. The TCR beta library used iRepertoire HTBI primers with Arm-PCR amplification of CDR3. Using its own MiXCR run on the multiplex PCR reads, TCRdb lists one record per CDR3 protein. The table shows about 470,000 distinct CDR3 sequences, with 15% occurring only once. The sample was also reused in another study, on T cells in Graves' hyperthyroidism and ophthalmopathy.

Here the sequenced sample was peripheral blood mononuclear cells (PBMCs), taken at new diagnosis, from a patient treated with antithyroid drugs. Receptors originate from a woman aged 25 to 45 with Graves disease.

The rearrangement joins TRBV5-6 to TRBJ1-6; TRBD1 matches at 8 bases. Germline CDR1 reads SGHDT; CDR2 reads YYEEEE. This CDR3 is built from 17 residues. The ends lost 5 bases at V and 4 bases at J; junction bases unmatched: 11. The CDR3 sequence is CASSLTRDRSYNSPLHF. CDR3 nucleotide sequence: TGTGCCAGCAGTCTTACCCGGGACAGGTCGTATAATTCACCCCTCCACTTT.

This clonotype was observed at least ten times. The rearrangement links TRBV24-1 to TRBJ1-2, with D uncertain. This CDR3 comprises 13 residues. The germline V gene encodes CDR1 KGHDR and CDR2 SFDVKD. V lost 5 bases, J lost 8 bases, and 14 bases lay in between. The DNA of the CDR3 is TGTGCCACCAGTGCTCCCGCGTCGGCGGGCTACACCTTC. Protein product: CATSAPASAGYTF.

This clonotype has at least ten counts. V and J are TRBV11-2 and TRBJ2-7; 11 nucleotides match TRBD1. Losses at the gene ends were 5 bases for V and 3 bases for J; bases not matched to a gene: 3. Germline assignment: CDR1 SGHAT and CDR2 FQNNGV. The CDR3 consists of 14 residues. The CDR3 bases are TGTGCCAGCAGCGTCGGGACAGGGGGCTACGAGCAGTACTTC. Its protein is CASSVGTGGYEQYF.

This clonotype has at least ten counts. A read error may account for a junction end that differs from germline. V and J are TRBV5-1 and TRBJ1-1; maybe TRBD1 (6 bases). Germline assignment: CDR1 SGHRS and CDR2 YFSETQ. This CDR3 has 14 residues. The CDR3 nucleotides read TGTGCCAGCAGCTTAAGGACAGAGAACACTGAAGCTTTCTTT. Translated: CASSLRTENTEAFF.

This clonotype has at least ten counts. The V call is TRBV5-1, the J call TRBJ1-1; D call uncertain. This CDR3 has 14 residues. Trimming pared 3 bases from V and 1 base from J, leaving 10 bases between. Germline V gene data show CDR1 as SGHRS and CDR2 as YFSETQ. The CDR3 region is CASSWGNPNTEAFF. The CDR3 bases are TGCGCCAGCAGCTGGGGTAATCCGAACACTGAAGCTTTCTTT.

The V call is TRBV19, the J call TRBJ1-2; 9 positions match TRBD1. This CDR3 contains 15 residues. Germline V gives CDR1 LNHDA, CDR2 SQIVND (reference sequence). V lost 4 bases, J lost 7 bases, and 10 bases stayed unmatched. The DNA of the CDR3 is TGTGCCAGTAGTAAGGGACAGGGAGGTTTGTCTGGCTACACCTTC. This sequence encodes CASSKGQGGLSGYTF.